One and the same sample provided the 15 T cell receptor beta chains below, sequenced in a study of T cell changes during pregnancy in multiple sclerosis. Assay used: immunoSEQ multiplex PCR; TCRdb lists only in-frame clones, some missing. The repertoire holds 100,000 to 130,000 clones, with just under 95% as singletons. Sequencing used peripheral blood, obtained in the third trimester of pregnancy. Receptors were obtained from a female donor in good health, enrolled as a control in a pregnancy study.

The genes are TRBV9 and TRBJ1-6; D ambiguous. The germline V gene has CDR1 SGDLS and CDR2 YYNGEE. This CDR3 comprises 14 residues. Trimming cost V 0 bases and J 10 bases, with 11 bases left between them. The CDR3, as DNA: TGTGCCAGCAGCGTAGAAACCGGCGGCTCACCCCTCCACTTT. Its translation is CASSVETGGSPLHF.

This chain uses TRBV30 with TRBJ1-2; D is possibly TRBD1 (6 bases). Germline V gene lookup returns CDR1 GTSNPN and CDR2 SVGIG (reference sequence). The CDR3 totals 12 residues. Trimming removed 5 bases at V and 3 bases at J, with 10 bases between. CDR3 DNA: TGTGCCTGGGTACAGGGAGACTATGGCTACACCTTC. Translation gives CAWVQGDYGYTF.

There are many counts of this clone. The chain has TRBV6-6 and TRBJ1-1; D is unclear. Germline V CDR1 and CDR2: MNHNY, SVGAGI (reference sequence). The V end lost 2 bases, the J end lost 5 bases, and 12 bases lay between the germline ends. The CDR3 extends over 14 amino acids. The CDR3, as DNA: TGTGCCAGCAGTTACAGGGAAGAGGGAACTGAAGCTTTCTTT. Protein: CASSYREEGTEAFF.

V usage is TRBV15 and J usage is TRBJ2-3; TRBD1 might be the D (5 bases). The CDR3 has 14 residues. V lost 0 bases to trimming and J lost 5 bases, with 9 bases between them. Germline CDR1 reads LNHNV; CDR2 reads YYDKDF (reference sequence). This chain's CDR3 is CATSRDQGIDTQYF. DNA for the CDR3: TGTGCCACCAGCAGAGATCAGGGAATAGATACGCAGTATTTT.

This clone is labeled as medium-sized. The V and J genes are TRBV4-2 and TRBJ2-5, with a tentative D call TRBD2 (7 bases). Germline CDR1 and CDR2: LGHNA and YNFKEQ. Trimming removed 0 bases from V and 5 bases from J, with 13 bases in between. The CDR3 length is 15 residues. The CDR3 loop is CASSQEGGGPETQYF. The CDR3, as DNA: TGTGCCAGCAGCCAAGAAGGGGGGGGCCCCGAGACCCAGTACTTC.

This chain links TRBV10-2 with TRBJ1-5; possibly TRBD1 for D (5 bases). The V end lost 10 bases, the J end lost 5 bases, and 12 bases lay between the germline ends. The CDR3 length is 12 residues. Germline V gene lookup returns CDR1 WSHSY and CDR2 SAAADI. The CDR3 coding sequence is TGCGCCACCCAGGGAAGTGATCAGCCCCAGCATTTT. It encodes CATQGSDQPQHF.

The CDR3 is CASRTDYPQETQYF. The CDR3 coding sequence is TGTGCCAGCAGAACGGACTACCCGCAAGAGACCCAGTACTTC. The V call is TRBV7-9, the J call TRBJ2-5; TRBD2 is a possible D gene (6 bases). The germline CDR1 and CDR2 sequences are SEHNR and FQNEAQ (reference sequence). This CDR3 is built from 14 residues. Trimming took 6 bases from V and 2 from J, leaving 13 bases between them.

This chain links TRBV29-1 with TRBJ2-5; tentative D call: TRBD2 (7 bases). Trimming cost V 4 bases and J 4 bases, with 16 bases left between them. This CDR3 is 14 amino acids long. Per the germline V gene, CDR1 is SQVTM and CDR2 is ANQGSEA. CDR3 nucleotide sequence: TGCAGCGTTGCCGAAGGGGGGGTGGCAGAGACCCAGTACTTC. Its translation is CSVAEGGVAETQYF.

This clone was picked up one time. CDR3 nucleotides: TGTGCCAGCACCGCGCAGGGGTCTTCCCACGAGCAGTACTTC. Its protein product is CASTAQGSSHEQYF. The chain uses TRBV6-1 and TRBJ2-7; TRBD1 is a possible D gene (6 bases). The CDR3 extends over 14 amino acids. The V end was cut by 7 bases, the J end by 5 bases, with 18 bases between. Germline CDR1 reads MNHNS; CDR2 reads SASEGT.

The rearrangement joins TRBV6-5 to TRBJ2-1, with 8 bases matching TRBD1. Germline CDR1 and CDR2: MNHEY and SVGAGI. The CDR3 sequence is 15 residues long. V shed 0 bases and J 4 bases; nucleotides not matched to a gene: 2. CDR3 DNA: TGTGCCAGCAGTTACTCAGGGACAGGATACAATGAGCAGTTCTTC. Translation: CASSYSGTGYNEQFF.

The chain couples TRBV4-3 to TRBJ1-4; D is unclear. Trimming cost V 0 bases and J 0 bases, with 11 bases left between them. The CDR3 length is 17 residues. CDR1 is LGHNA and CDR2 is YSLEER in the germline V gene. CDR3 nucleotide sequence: TGCGCCAGCAGCCAAGAAATCAGCGGCGCAACTAATGAAAAACTGTTTTTT. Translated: CASSQEISGATNEKLFF.

The CDR3 DNA follows: TGTGCCAGCAGACTTACAGGGGCTCTATCCTACGAGCAGTACTTC. Residues: CASRLTGALSYEQYF. The chain is built from TRBV14 and TRBJ2-7, with TRBD1 identical over 7 bases. The CDR3 is 15 residues long. V lost 6 bases, J lost 1 base, and 9 bases stayed unmatched. Germline V gene sequence: CDR1 SGHDN, CDR2 FVKESK.

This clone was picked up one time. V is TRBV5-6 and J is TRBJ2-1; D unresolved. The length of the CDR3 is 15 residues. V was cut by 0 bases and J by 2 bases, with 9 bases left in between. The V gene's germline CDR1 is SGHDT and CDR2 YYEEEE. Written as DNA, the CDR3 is TGTGCCAGCAGCTTGGTGACAAATACCTACAATGAGCAGTTCTTC. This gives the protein CASSLVTNTYNEQFF.

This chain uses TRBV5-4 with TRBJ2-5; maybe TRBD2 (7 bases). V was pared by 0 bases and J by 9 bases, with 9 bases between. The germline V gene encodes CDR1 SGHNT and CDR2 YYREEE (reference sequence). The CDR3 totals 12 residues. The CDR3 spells CASSLGGGAQYF. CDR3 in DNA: TGTGCCAGCAGCTTGGGAGGGGGGGCCCAGTACTTC.

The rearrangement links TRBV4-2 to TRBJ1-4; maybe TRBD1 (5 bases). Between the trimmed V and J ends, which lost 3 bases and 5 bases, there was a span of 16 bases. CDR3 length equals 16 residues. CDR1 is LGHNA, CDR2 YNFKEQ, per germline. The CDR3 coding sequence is TGTGCCAGCAGCCAGGAAATTGGACGGGGGAATGAAAAACTGTTTTTT. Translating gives CASSQEIGRGNEKLFF.